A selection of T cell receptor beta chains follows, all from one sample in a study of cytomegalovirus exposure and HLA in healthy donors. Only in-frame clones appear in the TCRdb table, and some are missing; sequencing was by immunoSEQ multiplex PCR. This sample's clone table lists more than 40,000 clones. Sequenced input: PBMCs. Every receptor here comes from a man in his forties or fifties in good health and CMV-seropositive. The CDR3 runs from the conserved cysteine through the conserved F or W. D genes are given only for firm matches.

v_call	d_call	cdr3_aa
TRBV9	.	CASSVQPSRETQYF
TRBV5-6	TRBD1	CASLRQGASEQYF
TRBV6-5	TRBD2	CASSSVSGREETQYF
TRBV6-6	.	CASSDQGGNQETQYF
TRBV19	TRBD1	CASSPRDRGYYEQYF
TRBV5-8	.	CASSSYGVNQPQHF
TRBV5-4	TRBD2	CASSGTSGTYEQYF
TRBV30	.	CAWNRDGGETQYF
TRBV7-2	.	CASSSGNSPLHF
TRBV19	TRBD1	CASTPFQGTGPGELFF
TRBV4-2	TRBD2	CASSQDRKAGVLLITDTQYF
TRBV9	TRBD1	CASSPRGQGQETQYF
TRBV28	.	CASSSGQQETQYF
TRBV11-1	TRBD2	CASSPSGLAGGQYF
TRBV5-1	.	CASSVGTDSYNEQFF
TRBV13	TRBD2	CASSPVAGDLIQTQYF
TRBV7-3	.	CASSLNEIAEQFF
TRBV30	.	CAWSVSDTEAFF
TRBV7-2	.	CASSLDRENTGELFF
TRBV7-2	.	CASRDSSDTQYF
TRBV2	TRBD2	CASSATGTREDHEQYF
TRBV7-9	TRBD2	CASSLSTSGRDEQYF
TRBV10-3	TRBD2	CAITPSRENSYEQYF
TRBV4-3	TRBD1	CASSPGQGVSGYTF
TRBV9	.	CASSAVDTDTQYF
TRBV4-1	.	CASSQERNKNYEQYF
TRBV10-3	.	CAISEDGSPGELFF
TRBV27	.	CASRISGAGEKLFF
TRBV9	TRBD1	CASSPPGQDNGEQYF
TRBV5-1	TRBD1	CASSFSAGGGDEQYF
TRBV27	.	CASSRNRDGSQPQHF
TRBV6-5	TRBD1	CASSYSRTGGIQTQYF
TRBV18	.	CASSQTGNGNTIYF
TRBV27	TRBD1	CASSPYPGTGEETQYF
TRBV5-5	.	CASSLTGLQPQHF
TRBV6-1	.	CASSPGGGVYQPQHF
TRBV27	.	CASSLYLSTDTQYF
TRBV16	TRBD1	CASSQQGAGSTEAFF
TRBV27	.	CASSFAGGLNQPQHF
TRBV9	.	CASSVEGGTGELFF
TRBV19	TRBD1	CASSIAQGANTGELFF
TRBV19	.	CASSIQYNEQFF
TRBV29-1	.	CSARGSTNEKLFF
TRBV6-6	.	CASSTQGNEQFF
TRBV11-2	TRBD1	CASSFQQGNYGQYF
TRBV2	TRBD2	CASREGDLYEQYF
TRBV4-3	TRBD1	CASSQAPGQATYEQYF
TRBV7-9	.	CASSRTSINTGELFF
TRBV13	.	CASSFWVGVAASQDTQYF
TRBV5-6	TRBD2	CASSLFEGGVDNEQFF
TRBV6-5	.	CASRANLGQNTEAFF
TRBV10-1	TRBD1	CASSWTGGFGYTF
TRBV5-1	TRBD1	CASSLQGAGEAFF
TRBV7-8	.	CASSLVGGGRSQETQYF
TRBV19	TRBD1	CASSSRDRGYEQYF